This T cell receptor beta chain was obtained from a study of shared T cell receptors in the human thymus. Data came from immunoSEQ multiplex PCR; TCRdb stores just in-frame clones and leaves some out. Among 65,000 to 70,000 clones listed, 90% to 95% were seen once. The receptor's source is a human donor. The sample consisted of thymocytes.

This CDR3 is CASSPTHRKYFYEQYF. DNA of the CDR3: TGTGCCAGCAGTCCAACCCACAGGAAATATTTCTACGAGCAGTACTTC. V is TRBV28 and J is TRBJ2-7, with D perhaps matching TRBD1 (5 bases). Trimming pared 5 bases from V and 3 bases from J, leaving 20 bases between. CDR1 is MDHEN, CDR2 SYDVKM, per germline. This CDR3 region has 16 residues.